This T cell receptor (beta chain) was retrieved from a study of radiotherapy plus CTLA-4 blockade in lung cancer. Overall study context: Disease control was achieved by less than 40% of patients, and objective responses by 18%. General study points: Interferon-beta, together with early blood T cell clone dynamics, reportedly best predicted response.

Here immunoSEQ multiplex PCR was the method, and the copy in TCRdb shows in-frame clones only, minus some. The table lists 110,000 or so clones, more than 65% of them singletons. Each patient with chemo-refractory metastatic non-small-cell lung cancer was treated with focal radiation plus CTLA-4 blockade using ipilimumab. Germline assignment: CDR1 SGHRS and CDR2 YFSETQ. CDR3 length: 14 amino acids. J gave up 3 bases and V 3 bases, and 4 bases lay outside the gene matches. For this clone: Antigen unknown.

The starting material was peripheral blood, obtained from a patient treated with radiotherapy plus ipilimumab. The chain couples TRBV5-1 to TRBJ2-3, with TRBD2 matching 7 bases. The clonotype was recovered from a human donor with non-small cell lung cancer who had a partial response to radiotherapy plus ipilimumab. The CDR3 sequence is CASSSGLVTDTQYF. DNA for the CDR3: TGCGCCAGCAGCTCCGGACTAGTTACAGATACGCAGTATTTT.